Following are 28 T cell receptor beta chains from one sample sequenced in a study of T cell responses to AZD1222 COVID-19 vaccine. This table comes from immunoSEQ multiplex PCR, and its TCRdb copy is limited to in-frame clones, with some not included. Of some 150,000 clones listed, 75% to 95% are singletons. The source material was peripheral blood, sampled on day 0 of MenACWY control vaccination. The receptors were sampled from an adult in good health.

This clone was observed a few times. The chain uses TRBV16 and TRBJ2-7; a possible D gene is TRBD2 (7 bases). CDR3 length equals 17 residues. Germline lookup yields CDR1 KGHSY and CDR2 FQNENV. Deletions cut 4 bases from V and 2 bases from J, with 21 bases between. CDR3 DNA sequence: TGTGCCAGCAGCCTCCAACCCGGACAGCGGGGTACCTACGAGCAGTACTTC. Translating it yields CASSLQPGQRGTYEQYF.

V gene TRBV28 combines with J gene TRBJ1-2; no clear D gene. The ends were cut back, 3 bases at V and 0 bases at J, with 11 bases in the middle. CDR1 is MDHEN, CDR2 SYDVKM, per germline. This CDR3 comprises 15 residues. In DNA, the CDR3 is TGTGCCAGCAGTTTGGCAGTTATTACTAACTATGGCTACACCTTC. Translation gives CASSLAVITNYGYTF.

The rearrangement uses TRBV4-2 and TRBJ2-2; 7 bases are shared with TRBD2. CDR1 is LGHNA, CDR2 YNFKEQ, per germline. The CDR3 totals 16 residues. With 1 base clipped from V and 1 base from J, the junction kept 3 bases outside the gene matches. The CDR3 region has the DNA TGTGCCAGCAGCCAAGTTGGGGGGGTGAACACCGGGGAGCTGTTTTTT. Its protein is CASSQVGGVNTGELFF.

This clone was observed once. The V gene is TRBV4-2, the J gene TRBJ2-2; TRBD2 matches 7 bases. V was pared by 4 bases and J by 0 bases, with 2 bases of the junction left unmatched. Looked up from germline, CDR1 is LGHNA and CDR2 is YNFKEQ. The CDR3 covers 15 residues. CDR3: CASSLGGTNTGELFF. The CDR3 DNA follows: TGTGCCAGCAGCCTCGGGGGGACGAACACCGGGGAGCTGTTTTTT.

This clone has a handful of counts. CDR3 nucleotide sequence: TGTGCCAGCAGTTCTGGGAGCGGTCAGCCCCAGCATTTT. It yields the protein CASSSGSGQPQHF. The chain recombines TRBV27 with TRBJ1-5; D remains ambiguous. The V and J ends lost 4 bases and 6 bases respectively, with 10 bases between them. The CDR3 covers 13 residues. From germline, CDR1 is MNHEY and CDR2 SMNVEV (reference sequence).

There are a few counts of this clone. The chain employs TRBV4-1 and TRBJ1-5; 8 positions match TRBD1. The CDR3 is 18 residues long. V shed 1 base and J 3 bases; nucleotides not matched to a gene: 11. From germline, CDR1 is MGHRA and CDR2 YSYEKL. For the CDR3, the DNA is TGCGCCAGCAGCCAAGGACCGGGACAGGAGACATTCAATCAGCCCCAGCATTTT. This gives the protein CASSQGPGQETFNQPQHF.

The gene calls are TRBV6-2 or TRBV6-3 and TRBJ1-5, with 7 bases fitting TRBD1. The V and J ends lost 5 bases and 1 base, in that order; junction bases with no gene match: 5. Germline V lookup: CDR1 MNHEY, CDR2 SVGEGT. The length of the CDR3 is 15 residues. The CDR3 reads CASSQTGISNQPQHF. The DNA of the CDR3 is TGTGCCAGCAGTCAGACAGGGATCAGCAATCAGCCCCAGCATTTT.

The genes are TRBV15 and TRBJ1-6, with unresolved D. V was clipped by 2 bases and J by 7 bases, with 9 bases between them. This CDR3 region has 14 residues. Germline loops: CDR1 LNHNV, CDR2 YYDKDF (reference sequence). CDR3 amino acids: CATSRLIGNSPLHF. In nucleotides, the CDR3 is TGTGCCACCAGCAGATTGATAGGGAATTCACCCCTCCACTTT.

This chain uses TRBV19 with TRBJ1-1; unclear D gene. Germline CDR1 LNHDA, CDR2 SQIVND (reference sequence). CDR3 length equals 14 residues. Trimming removed 4 bases from V and 0 bases from J, with 9 bases in between. The CDR3 reads CASSREWVNTEAFF. CDR3 coding DNA: TGTGCCAGTAGTAGGGAGTGGGTGAACACTGAAGCTTTCTTT.

This clone was seen a single time. The chain joins TRBV11-2 to TRBJ2-7; no clear D gene. The germline V gene has CDR1 SGHAT and CDR2 FQNNGV. Trimming pared 1 base from V and 6 bases from J, leaving 10 bases between. The CDR3 spans 13 residues. The CDR3 region has the DNA TGTGCCAGCAGCTTAGTCTCCCCGTTCGAGCAGTACTTC. This translates into CASSLVSPFEQYF.

The chain couples TRBV5-5 to TRBJ1-5, with TRBD1 as a possible D gene (5 bases). The germline V gene has CDR1 SGHKS and CDR2 YYEKEE (reference sequence). Trimming stripped 1 base from V and 6 bases from J, with 11 bases between. The CDR3 is made up of 14 amino acids. Here the CDR3 DNA reads TGTGCCAGCAGCTTGAGGGACGCTACTCAGCCCCAGCATTTT. It yields the protein CASSLRDATQPQHF.

The CDR3 loop is CASALTSGSNNEQFF. DNA for the CDR3: TGTGCTAGTGCCCTCACTAGCGGGAGTAACAATGAGCAGTTCTTC. The J gene is TRBJ2-1, the V gene TRBV12-5; 11 bases match TRBD2. This CDR3 is built from 15 residues. Germline V gene sequence: CDR1 LGHNT, CDR2 FRNRAP. Trimming took 7 bases from V and 5 from J; bases not matched to a gene: 7.

V gene TRBV7-9 combines with J gene TRBJ1-2; a possible D gene is TRBD1 (6 bases). V was shortened by 11 bases and J by 0 bases, with 16 bases between the two germline ends. CDR3 length: 14 amino acids. Germline V gene data show CDR1 as SEHNR and CDR2 as FQNEAQ (reference sequence). CDR3 region: CAGEGGEANYGYTF. CDR3 sequence (DNA): TGTGCCGGGGAGGGGGGCGAAGCTAACTATGGCTACACCTTC.

The genes are TRBV12-3 or TRBV12-4 and TRBJ2-7, with D unclear. Trimming left V 0 bases short and J 4 bases short, with 4 bases between. The CDR3 has 12 amino acids. The CDR3 is CASSLAGYEQYF. As DNA, the CDR3 is TGTGCCAGCAGTTTAGCAGGGTACGAGCAGTACTTC.

This chain uses TRBV5-1 with TRBJ1-6; the D is unclear. The CDR3 has 16 amino acids. Trimming pared 1 base from V and 4 bases from J, leaving 12 bases between. The germline V gene has CDR1 SGHRS and CDR2 YFSETQ. The CDR3 sequence is CASSLTPADYNSPLHF. The DNA of the CDR3 is TGCGCCAGCAGCTTGACACCCGCCGATTATAATTCACCCCTCCACTTT. Supplemented by reference TRBV5-1 and TRBJ1-6, the full variable domain reads KAGVTQTPRYLIKTRGQQVTLSCSPISGHRSVSWYQQTPGQGLQFLFEYFSETQRNKGNFPGRFSGRQFSNSRSEMNVSTLELGDSALYLCASSLTPADYNSPLHFGNGTRLTVT.

The chain carries TRBV5-1 and TRBJ2-5; weak D call: TRBD1 (5 bases). The CDR3 loop spans 13 amino acids. Germline V gives CDR1 SGHRS, CDR2 YFSETQ. The germline V and J ends were trimmed by 2 bases and 2 bases, with 7 bases remaining between them. The CDR3 region is CASSFQGQETQYF. In DNA, the CDR3 is TGCGCCAGCAGCTTCCAGGGACAAGAGACCCAGTACTTC.

This chain connects TRBV7-9 to TRBJ2-7; perhaps TRBD2 as D (5 bases). Looked up from germline, CDR1 is SEHNR and CDR2 is FQNEAQ (reference sequence). Trimming cost V 8 bases and J 4 bases, with 12 bases left between them. This CDR3 spans 12 amino acids. The CDR3 region is CASSTGYYEQYF. The CDR3 DNA is TGTGCCAGCTCAACGGGGTATTACGAGCAGTACTTC.

The chain links TRBV3-1 (or the pseudogene TRBV3-2) to TRBJ2-1; TRBD1 is a possible D gene (6 bases). Trimming removed 0 bases at V and 13 bases at J, with 13 bases between. Germline CDR1 LGHDT, CDR2 YNNKEL (reference sequence). The length of the CDR3 is 13 residues. The CDR3 protein is CASSQEQGGIQFF. The CDR3 DNA follows: TGTGCCAGCAGCCAAGAACAGGGCGGTATCCAGTTCTTC.

This chain links TRBV19 with TRBJ2-3; 7 bases are shared with TRBD1. Germline-derived CDR1 and CDR2 are LNHDA and SQIVND (reference sequence). The J segment lost 2 bases and the V segment lost 5 bases, leaving 10 bases of the junction unmatched. This CDR3 is built from 16 residues. CDR3 sequence: CASSPRQGLTTDTQYF. Here the CDR3 DNA reads TGTGCCAGTAGTCCCAGACAGGGCCTAACCACAGATACGCAGTATTTT.

CDR3 loop: CASRKGRVAGNTIYF. In nucleotides, the CDR3 is TGTGCCAGCAGGAAGGGGCGGGTAGCTGGAAACACCATATATTTT. V usage is TRBV6-5 and J usage is TRBJ1-3; maybe TRBD1 (5 bases). Germline CDR1 and CDR2: MNHEY and SVGAGI. V was clipped by 6 bases and J by 2 bases, with 14 bases between them. The CDR3 is 15 amino acids.

The J gene is TRBJ2-2, the V gene TRBV5-1, with unresolved D. The ends were cut back, 3 bases at V and 0 bases at J, with 12 bases in the middle. The CDR3 is 16 residues long. Germline V gives CDR1 SGHRS, CDR2 YFSETQ. CDR3 residues: CASSSGGSTNTGELFF. The CDR3 DNA is TGCGCCAGCAGCTCTGGCGGATCTACGAACACCGGGGAGCTGTTTTTT.

The V call is TRBV7-8, the J call TRBJ1-2; TRBD1 aligns across 11 bases. Looked up from germline, CDR1 is SGHVS and CDR2 is FQNEAQ. CDR3 length: 15 residues. V was pared by 1 base and J by 2 bases, with 0 bases of the junction left unmatched. In DNA, the CDR3 is TGTGCCAGCAGCTTAGGGGACAGGGGGAACTATGGCTACACCTTC. Amino acid sequence: CASSLGDRGNYGYTF.

This clone showed up just a few times. CDR3 residues: CASSEGQGIYGYTF. In nucleotides, the CDR3 is TGTGCCAGCAGTGAAGGACAGGGAATCTATGGCTACACCTTC. V is TRBV6-1 and J is TRBJ1-2; 7 bases line up with TRBD1. This CDR3 region has 14 residues. Trimming cost V 1 base and J 4 bases; bases outside gene matches: 3. Germline lookup yields CDR1 MNHNS and CDR2 SASEGT.

This chain uses TRBV5-1 with TRBJ1-1, with no clear D. Trimming shortened V by 0 bases and J by 4 bases, and 4 bases separated the two germline ends. Germline CDR1 reads SGHRS; CDR2 reads YFSETQ. The CDR3 is 12 residues long. The CDR3 nucleotides read TGCGCCAGCAGCTTGGAAGGCACTGAAGCTTTCTTT. Residues: CASSLEGTEAFF.

The rearrangement links TRBV2 to TRBJ2-3; TRBD2 agrees at 8 bases. This CDR3 has 15 amino acids. Germline loops: CDR1 SNHLY, CDR2 FYNNEI. V gave up 5 bases and J gave up 1 base; unmatched junction bases: 5. CDR3 sequence (DNA): TGTGCCAGCAGTAACCGGGAGGGAGGCACAGATACGCAGTATTTT. Protein: CASSNREGGTDTQYF.

The chain carries TRBV9 and TRBJ2-1; a weak D match, TRBD1 (6 bases). V lost 4 bases and J lost 1, with 15 bases in between. This CDR3 is 16 amino acids long. Germline V gene data show CDR1 as SGDLS and CDR2 as YYNGEE. DNA for the CDR3: TGTGCCAGCAGCCCCCGCCAGACAGGATCCTACAATGAGCAGTTCTTC. Translation gives CASSPRQTGSYNEQFF.

The gene calls are TRBV5-1 and TRBJ1-1; TRBD1 aligns across 8 bases. J lost 11 bases, V lost 3 bases, and 12 bases had no gene match. The CDR3 length is 14 residues. In germline, CDR1 is SGHRS, CDR2 YFSETQ. The CDR3 DNA reads TGCGCCAGCAGCTCTTCGGGACAGGCCCGGGGGGCTTTCTTT. As protein: CASSSSGQARGAFF.

The rearrangement uses TRBV19 and TRBJ1-2, with TRBD1 as a possible D gene (6 bases). V was pared by 1 base and J by 2 bases, with 11 bases between. CDR1 and CDR2 from the germline V gene are LNHDA and SQIVND (reference sequence). There are 15 residues in the CDR3. CDR3 nucleotide sequence: TGTGCCAGTAGTATAGGGAACAGGGCCAACTATGGCTACACCTTC. The encoded protein is CASSIGNRANYGYTF.